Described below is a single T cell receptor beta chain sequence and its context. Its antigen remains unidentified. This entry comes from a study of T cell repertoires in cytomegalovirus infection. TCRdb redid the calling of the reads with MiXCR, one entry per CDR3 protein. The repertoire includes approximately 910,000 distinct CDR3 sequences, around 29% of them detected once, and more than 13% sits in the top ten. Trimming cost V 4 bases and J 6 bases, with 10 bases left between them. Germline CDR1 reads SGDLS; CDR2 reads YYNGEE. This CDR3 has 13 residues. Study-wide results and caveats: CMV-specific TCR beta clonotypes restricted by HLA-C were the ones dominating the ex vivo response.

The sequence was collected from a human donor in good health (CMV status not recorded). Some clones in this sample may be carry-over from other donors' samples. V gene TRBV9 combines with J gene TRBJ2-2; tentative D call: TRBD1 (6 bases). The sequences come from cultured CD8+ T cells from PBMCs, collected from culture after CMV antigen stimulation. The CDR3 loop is CASSSAGAGELFF. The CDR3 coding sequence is TGTGCCAGCAGCAGTGCAGGGGCCGGGGAGCTGTTTTTT.